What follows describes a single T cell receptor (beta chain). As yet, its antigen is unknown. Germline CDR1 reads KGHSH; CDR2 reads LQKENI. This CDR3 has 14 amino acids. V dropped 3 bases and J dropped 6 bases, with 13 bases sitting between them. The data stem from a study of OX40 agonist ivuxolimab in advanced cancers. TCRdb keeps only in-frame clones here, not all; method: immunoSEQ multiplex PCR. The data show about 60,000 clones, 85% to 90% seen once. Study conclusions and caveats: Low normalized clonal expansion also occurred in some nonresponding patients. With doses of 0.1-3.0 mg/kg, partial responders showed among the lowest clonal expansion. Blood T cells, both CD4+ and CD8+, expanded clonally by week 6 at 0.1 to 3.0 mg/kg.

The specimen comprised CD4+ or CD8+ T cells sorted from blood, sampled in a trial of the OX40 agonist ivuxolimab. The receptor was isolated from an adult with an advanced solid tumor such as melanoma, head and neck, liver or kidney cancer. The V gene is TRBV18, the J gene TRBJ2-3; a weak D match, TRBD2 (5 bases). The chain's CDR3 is CASSPGDGLDTQYF. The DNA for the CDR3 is TGTGCCAGCTCACCCGGGGATGGTTTGGATACGCAGTATTTT.